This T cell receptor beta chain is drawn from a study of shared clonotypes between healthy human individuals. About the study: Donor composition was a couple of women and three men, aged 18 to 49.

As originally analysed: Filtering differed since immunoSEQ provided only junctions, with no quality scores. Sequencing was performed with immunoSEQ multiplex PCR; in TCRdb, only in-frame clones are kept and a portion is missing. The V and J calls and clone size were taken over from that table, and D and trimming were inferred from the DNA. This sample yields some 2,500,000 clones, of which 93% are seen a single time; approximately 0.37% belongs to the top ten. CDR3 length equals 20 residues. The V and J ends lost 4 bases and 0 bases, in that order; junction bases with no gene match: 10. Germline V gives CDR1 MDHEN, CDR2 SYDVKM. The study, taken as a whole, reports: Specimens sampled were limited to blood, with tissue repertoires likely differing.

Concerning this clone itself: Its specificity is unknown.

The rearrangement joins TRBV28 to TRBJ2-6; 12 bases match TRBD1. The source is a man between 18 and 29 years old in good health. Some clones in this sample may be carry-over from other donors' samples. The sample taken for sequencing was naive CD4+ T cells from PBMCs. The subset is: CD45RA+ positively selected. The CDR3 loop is CASSSGTGGDRSSGANVLTF. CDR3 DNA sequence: TGTGCCAGCAGTTCCGGGACAGGGGGCGACCGGAGCTCTGGGGCCAACGTCCTGACTTTC.